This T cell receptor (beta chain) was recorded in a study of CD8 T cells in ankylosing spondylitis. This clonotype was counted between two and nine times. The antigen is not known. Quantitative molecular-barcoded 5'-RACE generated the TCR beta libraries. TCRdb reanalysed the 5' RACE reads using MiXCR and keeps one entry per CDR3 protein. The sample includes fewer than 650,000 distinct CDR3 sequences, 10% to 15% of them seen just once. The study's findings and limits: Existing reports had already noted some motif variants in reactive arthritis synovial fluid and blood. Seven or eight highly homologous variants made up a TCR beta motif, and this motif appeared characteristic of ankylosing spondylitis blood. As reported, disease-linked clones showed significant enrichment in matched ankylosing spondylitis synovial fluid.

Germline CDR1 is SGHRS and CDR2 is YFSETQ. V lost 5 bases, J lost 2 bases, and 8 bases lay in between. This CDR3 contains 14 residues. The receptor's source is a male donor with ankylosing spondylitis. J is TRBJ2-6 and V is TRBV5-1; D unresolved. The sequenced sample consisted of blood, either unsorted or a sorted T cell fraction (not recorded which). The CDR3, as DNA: TGCGCCAGCAGATCCCTCCCTGGGGCCAACGTCCTGACTTTC. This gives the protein CASRSLPGANVLTF. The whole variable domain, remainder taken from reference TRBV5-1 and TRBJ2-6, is KAGVTQTPRYLIKTRGQQVTLSCSPISGHRSVSWYQQTPGQGLQFLFEYFSETQRNKGNFPGRFSGRQFSNSRSEMNVSTLELGDSALYLCASRSLPGANVLTFGAGSRLTVL.